Below, 8 T cell receptor beta chains from the same sample are listed, as sequenced in a study of blood T cells in healthy people across ages (dated by TCRdb to between 2014 and 2017). Library preparation used 5' RACE. Sequenced on an Illumina HiSeq 2500. A second roughly 6 to 11 cycle PCR used a sample-barcoded 5' primer and a J-beta primer mix. TCRdb reworked the public reads: Q25 trimming with fastp, MiXCR clone assembly, productive beta chains retained. Rows are combined by CDR3 protein, so each entry shows the most common genes and DNA. The sample table holds hundreds of thousands of distinct CDR3 sequences, of which 22% were seen once. Under 25% of the sample belongs to the ten largest clones. The sequencing input was blood. The source of these receptors is a man in his 70s in good health.

The V gene is TRBV30, the J gene TRBJ2-5, with a possible D match to TRBD2 (7 bases). The DNA end favors TRBJ2-1, so the J call may be wrong. Germline V gene sequence: CDR1 GTSNPN, CDR2 SVGIG (reference sequence). The CDR3 is made up of 10 amino acids. The CDR3 loop is CAGGGREQFF. For the CDR3, the DNA is TGTGCCGGCGGGGGCCGGGAGCAGTTCTTC.

The chain links TRBV29-1 to TRBJ2-3; 7 bases map to TRBD2. Trimming removed 3 bases from V and 6 bases from J; junction bases left unmatched: 6. The CDR3 extends over 13 amino acids. Germline assignment: CDR1 SQVTM and CDR2 ANQGSEA. In DNA, the CDR3 is TGCAGCGTTGAGAGGGTTAGCGGGGATACGCAGTATTTT. This codes for CSVERVSGDTQYF.

This clonotype was observed a few times. The CDR3 sequence is CASSPGQGADGYTF. The CDR3 DNA is TGCGCCAGCAGCCCTGGACAGGGAGCGGATGGCTACACCTTC. The chain employs TRBV5-1 and TRBJ1-2; 8 nucleotides line up with TRBD1. The CDR3 runs 14 residues. With V trimmed by 4 bases and J by 6 bases, 8 bases remained unmatched. CDR1 is SGHRS, CDR2 YFSETQ, per germline.

This clonotype was seen a handful of times. V and J are TRBV18 and TRBJ2-2, with D perhaps matching TRBD1 or TRBD2 (5 bases each). Germline V gene lookup returns CDR1 KGHSH and CDR2 LQKENI. V lost 4 bases, J lost 1 base, and 10 bases lay in between. The CDR3 runs 15 residues. The CDR3 reads CASSLARGNTGELFF. The CDR3, as DNA: TGTGCCAGCTCACTCGCGAGGGGGAACACCGGGGAGCTGTTTTTT.

The chain joins TRBV6-6 to TRBJ2-5; 11 bases line up with TRBD2. CDR3 length: 14 residues. Trimming took 5 bases from V and 6 from J; bases not matched to a gene: 5. In germline, CDR1 is MNHNY, CDR2 SVGAGI (reference sequence). In DNA, the CDR3 is TGTGCCAGCAGTGTGACTAGCGGGGAAAAGACCCAGTACTTC. Translated: CASSVTSGEKTQYF.

This sequence joins TRBV24-1 and TRBJ2-3, with D possibly being TRBD2 (7 bases). This CDR3 comprises 12 residues. V lost 7 bases and J 6 bases, leaving 10 bases between the germline ends. Germline CDR1 and CDR2: KGHDR and SFDVKD. CDR3 amino acids: CATRQGGDTQYF. CDR3 nucleotides: TGTGCCACCAGACAGGGAGGGGATACGCAGTATTTT.

The V gene is TRBV6-5, the J gene TRBJ2-4, with D maybe TRBD2 (5 bases). Trimming took off 6 bases at V and 0 bases at J, with 12 bases between the two ends. The length of the CDR3 is 15 residues. Germline CDR1 is MNHEY and CDR2 is SVGAGI. Here the CDR3 DNA reads TGTGCCAGCAGCACAGAGAGCGGAGCCAAAAACATTCAGTACTTC. It specifies CASSTESGAKNIQYF.

At least ten counts were recorded for this clonotype. This chain joins TRBV3-1 and TRBJ2-5, with 8 bases lining up with TRBD2. Germline trimming cut 0 bases from V and 5 bases from J; bases unmatched to any gene: 5. This CDR3 has 15 residues. Germline CDR1 and CDR2: LGHDT and YNNKEL (reference sequence). The CDR3 here is CASSQDLRGGETQYF. In DNA, the CDR3 is TGTGCCAGCAGCCAAGATCTACGGGGGGGCGAGACCCAGTACTTC.